These 2 T cell receptor beta chains were sequenced from one sample in a study of blood T cell repertoires in COVID-19. Repertoires were generated with immunoSEQ multiplex PCR, while TCRdb's copy carries only in-frame clones and drops some. The sample lists over 95,000 clones, approximately 81% occurring once. The specimen was peripheral blood. The receptors shown here come from a middle-aged man with acute or convalescent COVID-19.

The chain has TRBV6-6 and TRBJ2-7; 7 bases are shared with TRBD2. The CDR3 sequence is 14 residues long. Losses at the gene ends were 2 bases for V and 2 bases for J; bases not matched to a gene: 3. The germline V gene encodes CDR1 MNHNY and CDR2 SVGAGI (reference sequence). CDR3 DNA sequence: TGTGCCAGCAGTTACCTCAGCGGGGCCTACGAGCAGTACTTC. It specifies CASSYLSGAYEQYF.

This sequence joins TRBV7-8 and TRBJ1-2, with 8 bases matching TRBD1. CDR3 length: 13 residues. The J segment lost 8 bases and the V segment lost 3 bases, leaving 5 bases of the junction unmatched. Germline CDR1 reads SGHVS; CDR2 reads FQNEAQ. CDR3 nucleotide sequence: TGTGCCAGCAGCTTTCAGGGGGCACAGGGCTACACCTTC. This gives the protein CASSFQGAQGYTF.